These 26 T cell receptor beta chains were sequenced from one sample in a study of blood T cell repertoires in COVID-19. TCRdb's table, derived via immunoSEQ multiplex PCR, lists solely in-frame clones and lacks some. Of about 140,000 clones listed, roughly nine tenths are singletons. The sequencing input was peripheral blood. The receptors come from a human donor with COVID-19, enrolled during active disease. The donor label of this sample is uncertain.

The J gene is TRBJ2-7, the V gene TRBV5-1, with D unresolved. With 2 bases removed from V and 1 base from J, the gap between germline ends came to 10 bases. From germline, CDR1 is SGHRS and CDR2 YFSETQ. The length of the CDR3 is 14 residues. The CDR3 bases are TGCGCCAGCAGCTTAGAACAGACGTCCTACGAGCAGTACTTC. It encodes CASSLEQTSYEQYF. Full variable domain (rest looked up from reference TRBV5-1 and TRBJ2-7): KAGVTQTPRYLIKTRGQQVTLSCSPISGHRSVSWYQQTPGQGLQFLFEYFSETQRNKGNFPGRFSGRQFSNSRSEMNVSTLELGDSALYLCASSLEQTSYEQYFGPGTRLTVT.

The chain carries TRBV6-5 and TRBJ1-6; D may be TRBD1 (6 bases). The germline V gene has CDR1 MNHEY and CDR2 SVGAGI. Trimming left V 6 bases short and J 6 bases short, with 9 bases between. The CDR3 has 13 residues. The CDR3 protein is CASSDRLNSPLHF. The DNA of the CDR3 is TGTGCCAGCAGCGACAGGCTTAATTCACCCCTCCACTTT.

The chain carries TRBV6-5 and TRBJ1-6; D unresolved. The V and J ends lost 0 bases and 14 bases respectively, with 11 bases between them. The CDR3 is made up of 13 amino acids. Germline lookup yields CDR1 MNHEY and CDR2 SVGAGI. DNA for the CDR3: TGTGCCAGCAGTTACTCAGCCCCGGGGTCCCTCCACTTT. Its protein is CASSYSAPGSLHF.

The rearrangement joins TRBV5-1 to TRBJ2-7; D possibly corresponds to TRBD1 (7 bases). V dropped 4 bases and J dropped 1 base, with 18 bases sitting between them. Germline CDR1 and CDR2: SGHRS and YFSETQ. CDR3 size: 16 residues. The CDR3 reads CASSPLQGTSSYEQYF. The CDR3 region has the DNA TGCGCCAGCAGCCCACTACAGGGGACTTCTTCCTACGAGCAGTACTTC.

This rearrangement joins TRBV29-1 to TRBJ2-7; D is ambiguous. The V end was cut by 7 bases, the J end by 4 bases, with 14 bases between. The CDR3 is made up of 12 amino acids. CDR1 and CDR2 from the germline V gene are SQVTM and ANQGSEA. CDR3 sequence: CSAGEGRYEQYF. CDR3 DNA sequence: TGCAGCGCCGGAGAAGGCAGATACGAGCAGTACTTC.

The rearrangement joins TRBV7-9 to TRBJ1-1; D remains ambiguous. The CDR3 is made up of 14 amino acids. The V end lost 1 base, the J end lost 1 base, and 7 bases lay between the germline ends. The germline CDR1 and CDR2 sequences are SEHNR and FQNEAQ (reference sequence). This CDR3 is CASSLVRENTEAFF. CDR3 coding DNA: TGTGCCAGCAGCTTAGTACGGGAGAACACTGAAGCTTTCTTT.

The chain employs TRBV28 and TRBJ1-2, with 9 bases identical to TRBD1. The germline CDR1 and CDR2 sequences are MDHEN and SYDVKM. The V segment lost 6 bases and the J segment 8 bases; nucleotides outside the gene matches: 7. CDR3 size: 13 residues. CDR3 sequence (DNA): TGTGCCAGCAGCCAGGGACAGGGTGGCGGCTACACCTTC. It is translated as CASSQGQGGGYTF.

Written as DNA, the CDR3 is TGTGCCAGCAGTCTTAGGGGAACCGGGGCCAACGTCCTGACTTTC. Its translation: CASSLRGTGANVLTF. The chain links TRBV2 to TRBJ2-6; tentatively, D is TRBD1 (5 bases). The CDR3 consists of 15 residues. CDR1 and CDR2 from the germline V gene are SNHLY and FYNNEI. The V end lost 5 bases, the J end lost 4 bases, and 12 bases lay between the germline ends.

The chain employs TRBV10-2 and TRBJ2-5, with 9 bases identical to TRBD1. The CDR3 loop spans 16 amino acids. V gave up 3 bases and J gave up 4 bases; unmatched junction bases: 9. Germline assignment: CDR1 WSHSY and CDR2 SAAADI. DNA for the CDR3: TGCGCCAGCAGTGATTTCCGGGACAGGGCTATAGAGACCCAGTACTTC. This codes for CASSDFRDRAIETQYF.

This chain joins TRBV7-9 and TRBJ2-1; 8 nucleotides align to TRBD2. With V trimmed by 5 bases and J by 4 bases, 7 bases remained unmatched. CDR1 and CDR2 (germline): SEHNR, FQNEAQ (reference sequence). The CDR3 consists of 15 residues. In nucleotides, the CDR3 is TGTGCCAGCAGCCCAGAGGCGGGGGGTTACAATGAGCAGTTCTTC. Its protein product is CASSPEAGGYNEQFF.

The chain employs TRBV6-2 or TRBV6-3 and TRBJ1-1; D ambiguous. Trimming shortened V by 0 bases and J by 5 bases, and 13 bases separated the two germline ends. This CDR3 is 15 amino acids long. CDR1 and CDR2 (germline): MNHEY, SVGEGT. The DNA of the CDR3 is TGTGCCAGCAGTTACTCGGGCCTCCTGGTTACTGAAGCTTTCTTT. Translation: CASSYSGLLVTEAFF.

This chain links TRBV28 with TRBJ1-1; possible D gene TRBD1, 5 bases. Trimming pared 3 bases from V and 4 bases from J, leaving 9 bases between. Germline values: CDR1 MDHEN, CDR2 SYDVKM. The CDR3 covers 13 residues. In DNA form, the CDR3 reads TGTGCCAGCAGTTTGCCAGGGCTCACTGAAGCTTTCTTT. Translated, it gives CASSLPGLTEAFF.

The V gene is TRBV2, the J gene TRBJ2-7; TRBD1 might be the D (6 bases). Germline CDR1 SNHLY, CDR2 FYNNEI. Trimming removed 4 bases at V and 6 bases at J, with 10 bases between. This CDR3 has 12 residues. Here the CDR3 reads CASSGTGIEQYF. Here the CDR3 DNA reads TGTGCCAGCAGTGGAACAGGGATCGAGCAGTACTTC.

This chain joins TRBV28 and TRBJ1-4; 8 bases fit TRBD1. Unmatched junction bases numbered 9, after V lost 6 bases and J lost 6 bases. This CDR3 region has 15 residues. Germline V lookup: CDR1 MDHEN, CDR2 SYDVKM. The CDR3 reads CASSSMDREHEKLFF. The DNA for the CDR3 is TGTGCCAGCAGCTCCATGGACAGGGAACATGAAAAACTGTTTTTT.

The CDR3 here is CASRKGGARGNTIYF. The CDR3 bases are TGTGCCAGCAGGAAAGGGGGGGCTCGTGGAAACACCATATATTTT. This chain joins TRBV2 and TRBJ1-3; D is possibly TRBD1 (6 bases). Between the trimmed V and J ends, which lost 6 bases and 3 bases, there was a span of 15 bases. This CDR3 comprises 15 residues. CDR1 is SNHLY and CDR2 is FYNNEI in the germline V gene.

This sequence joins TRBV7-6 and TRBJ2-1, with 10 bases that match TRBD1. Germline lookup yields CDR1 SGHVS and CDR2 FNYEAQ. V gave up 2 bases and J gave up 10 bases; unmatched junction bases: 8. The CDR3 consists of 15 residues. CDR3 coding DNA: TGTGCCAGCAGCTTATCAGGACAGGGGGGTAACGAGCAGTTCTTC. Its protein product is CASSLSGQGGNEQFF.

The rearrangement links TRBV7-3 to TRBJ2-3; TRBD2 agrees at 10 bases. V shed 2 bases and J 3 bases; nucleotides not matched to a gene: 5. The CDR3 runs to 16 residues. The germline V gene encodes CDR1 SGHTA and CDR2 FQGTGA. The CDR3 spells CASSLGASGRTDTQYF. For the CDR3, the DNA is TGTGCCAGCAGCTTAGGCGCTAGCGGGAGAACAGATACGCAGTATTTT.

V and J are TRBV29-1 and TRBJ2-2; 11 nucleotides line up with TRBD1. Trimming cost V 6 bases and J 5 bases; bases outside gene matches: 8. The germline gives CDR1 SQVTM, CDR2 ANQGSEA. The CDR3 covers 15 residues. CDR3 DNA: TGCAGCGTCTGGGGGGACAGGGGGTTTACCGGGGAGCTGTTTTTT. Protein sequence: CSVWGDRGFTGELFF.

This chain joins TRBV24-1 and TRBJ1-1, with 10 bases fitting TRBD1. CDR3 length equals 14 residues. Germline V lookup: CDR1 KGHDR, CDR2 SFDVKD. The junction had 7 bases not matched to a gene; V was cut back by 4 bases and J by 9 bases. This CDR3 is CATSESGTGAKAFF. In DNA, the CDR3 is TGTGCCACCAGTGAATCCGGGACAGGGGCAAAAGCTTTCTTT.

This chain uses TRBV7-8 with TRBJ1-2; D ambiguous. Per germline, CDR1 SGHVS and CDR2 FQNEAQ. V shed 4 bases and J shed 8 bases, with 14 bases lying between them. The CDR3 is 13 residues long. CDR3 DNA: TGTGCCAGCAGCTCCCACCCCTCGGGGGGCTACACCTTC. Its translation: CASSSHPSGGYTF.

The chain recombines TRBV5-4 with TRBJ1-2, with D hard to call. V was pared by 0 bases and J by 6 bases, with 6 bases between. CDR3 length: 12 amino acids. Germline V lookup: CDR1 SGHNT, CDR2 YYREEE (reference sequence). The CDR3 loop is CASSLDGNGYTF. CDR3 sequence (DNA): TGTGCCAGCAGCTTGGACGGGAATGGCTACACCTTC.

The V gene is TRBV11-3, the J gene TRBJ2-5, with a weak D call TRBD1 (5 bases). Germline V lookup: CDR1 SGHNT, CDR2 YENEEA. V was shortened by 1 base and J by 4 bases, with 13 bases between the two germline ends. The CDR3 has 15 amino acids. CDR3 DNA sequence: TGTGCCAGCAGCTTAGGCCCAGGGATGGGAGAGACCCAGTACTTC. This sequence encodes CASSLGPGMGETQYF.

The chain couples TRBV19 to TRBJ1-1; unclear D gene. V was clipped by 8 bases and J by 7 bases, with 20 bases between them. This CDR3 has 14 amino acids. Germline CDR1 and CDR2: LNHDA and SQIVND (reference sequence). The CDR3 bases are TGTGCCAGTTCCCCCAGTATTTCCCTCGTTGAAGCTTTCTTT. Its translation: CASSPSISLVEAFF.

The chain recombines TRBV6-5 with TRBJ1-2, with 8 bases fitting TRBD1. The CDR3 is 15 amino acids. V lost 6 bases and J lost 4; bases outside the gene matches: 10. The germline V gene has CDR1 MNHEY and CDR2 SVGAGI. The DNA for the CDR3 is TGTGCCAGCAGACCGAAAAGGACAGGGCGCTATGGCTACACCTTC. Translated, it gives CASRPKRTGRYGYTF.

The chain has TRBV5-1 and TRBJ2-7, with TRBD2 matching over 12 bases. The CDR3 is 16 residues long. With 3 bases clipped from V and 2 bases from J, the junction kept 6 bases outside the gene matches. The germline V gene encodes CDR1 SGHRS and CDR2 YFSETQ. CDR3 region: CASSSGLAGRAYEQYF. The CDR3 DNA follows: TGCGCCAGCAGCTCCGGACTAGCGGGGCGAGCCTACGAGCAGTACTTC. Based on the CDR3 plus reference TRBV5-1 and TRBJ2-7, the full variable domain is KAGVTQTPRYLIKTRGQQVTLSCSPISGHRSVSWYQQTPGQGLQFLFEYFSETQRNKGNFPGRFSGRQFSNSRSEMNVSTLELGDSALYLCASSSGLAGRAYEQYFGPGTRLTVT.

This rearrangement joins TRBV2 to TRBJ2-3; 7 positions agree with TRBD2. V was pared by 3 bases and J by 3 bases, with 6 bases of the junction left unmatched. The CDR3 totals 15 residues. Germline values: CDR1 SNHLY, CDR2 FYNNEI. CDR3 amino acids: CASSDLWGGTDTQYF. CDR3 DNA sequence: TGTGCCAGCAGTGACCTTTGGGGGGGGACAGATACGCAGTATTTT.